Detailed here is one T cell receptor (beta chain). The data derive from a study of blood T cell repertoires in COVID-19. The data were produced by immunoSEQ multiplex PCR, yet TCRdb's version contains in-frame clones alone and is incomplete. There are fewer than 200,000 clones in the sample; approximately 86% occur only once, and approximately 1.1% lies in the top ten. This clonotype originated in a man in his fifties or sixties who had recovered from COVID-19. What was sequenced was peripheral blood.

The CDR3 DNA reads TGTGCCAGCAACCACAGGGGGCAGCGGACTGAAGCTTTCTTT. Its protein product is CASNHRGQRTEAFF. J is TRBJ1-1 and V is TRBV5-6; TRBD1 matches at 9 bases. CDR1 and CDR2 (germline): SGHDT, YYEEEE. V was pared by 6 bases and J by 5 bases, with 8 bases of the junction left unmatched. This CDR3 is built from 14 residues.